This T cell receptor beta chain was sequenced during a study of immune reconstitution after stem cell transplant in scleroderma (dated 2017 in TCRdb). This clonotype is judged medium-sized (0.01 to 0.1%). Its recognized antigen is unknown. Qualities for individual bases were not recorded, and no much larger clone is one base off. Libraries were built with RT-PCR. The sequencer listed for this sample is Illumina MiSeq. The public reads were reanalyzed by TCRdb: fastp trimming at Q25, MiXCR alignment, in-frame beta chains only. Rows with one shared CDR3 protein collapse into an entry with the most common genes and DNA. This sample has 3,000 to 4,000 distinct CDR3 sequences in its table, and around 6% of those were observed once. 15% of the sample comes from the top ten. This material was obtained before or after autologous hematopoietic stem cell transplantation (not recorded which). The clonotype originates from a female donor with systemic sclerosis.

Here is the DNA: TGTGCCAGCAGCCGCCCGGACTACTACGAGCAGTACTTC. The translation is CASSRPDYYEQYF. The chain was built from TRBV7-8 and TRBJ2-7; D gene: possibly TRBD2, on 6 matching bases. The CDR3 contains 13 residues, cysteine and phenylalanine counted. CDR3 DNA only is kept here, 39 bases in frame from base 1. CDR1 and CDR2 are read off the germline V gene as SGHVS and FQNEAQ. V is cut by 5 bases and J by 3 bases, and the space between the germline ends is 11 bases.